A single sample is the source of the 6 T cell receptor beta chains below, sequenced in a study of cytomegalovirus exposure and HLA in healthy donors. TCRdb keeps only in-frame clones here, not all; method: immunoSEQ multiplex PCR. The repertoire holds fewer than 400,000 clones, approximately 88% seen once, with approximately 0.96% in the top ten. Specimen: PBMCs. These TCRs come from a man in his thirties or forties in good health and CMV-seronegative.

As regards this clone: This sample includes further DNA sequences coding for the same CDR3. This sequence joins TRBV27 and TRBJ1-5, with a weak D call TRBD1 (6 bases). The CDR3 runs 15 residues. CDR1 is MNHEY and CDR2 is SMNVEV in the germline V gene (reference sequence). V was shortened by 6 bases and J by 0 bases, with 12 bases between the two germline ends. The CDR3 spells CASSLGQNSNQPQHF. CDR3 nucleotide sequence: TGTGCCAGCAGCCTGGGACAAAATAGCAATCAGCCCCAGCATTTT.

J is TRBJ2-7 and V is TRBV4-1; 14 bases agree with TRBD2. This CDR3 has 17 residues. The germline V gene encodes CDR1 MGHRA and CDR2 YSYEKL. V was pared by 3 bases and J by 4 bases, with 8 bases of the junction left unmatched. The CDR3 DNA reads TGCGCCAGCAGCCACCGATTTGGACTAGCGGGGGGTTACGAGCAGTACTTC. It translates to CASSHRFGLAGGYEQYF.

The chain joins TRBV6-6 to TRBJ1-1; unclear D gene. This CDR3 has 14 residues. With 4 bases removed from V and 7 bases from J, the gap between germline ends came to 16 bases. Germline lookup yields CDR1 MNHNY and CDR2 SVGAGI (reference sequence). The CDR3 region has the DNA TGTGCCAGCAGTTTGGCAGGCACGGGAGTTGAAGCTTTCTTT. It codes for CASSLAGTGVEAFF.

The CDR3: CASSFLAGEETQYF. The CDR3 coding sequence is TGTGCCAGCAGCTTTTTAGCGGGGGAAGAGACCCAGTACTTC. The V gene is TRBV11-2, the J gene TRBJ2-5, with TRBD2 identical over 9 bases. The J segment lost 3 bases and the V segment lost 3 bases, leaving 2 bases of the junction unmatched. Germline assignment: CDR1 SGHAT and CDR2 FQNNGV. The CDR3 contains 14 residues.

This chain joins TRBV2 and TRBJ2-2; D unresolved. The V end was cut by 7 bases, the J end by 4 bases, with 13 bases between. The CDR3 is 14 residues long. The germline V gene encodes CDR1 SNHLY and CDR2 FYNNEI. CDR3 DNA: TGTGCCAGCAACGGAAGGTCGGGCACCGGGGAGCTGTTTTTT. Protein sequence: CASNGRSGTGELFF.

The rearrangement links TRBV6-6 to TRBJ2-1; 10 bases agree with TRBD2. The CDR3 spans 15 residues. Germline CDR1 MNHNY, CDR2 SVGAGI (reference sequence). With 5 bases clipped from V and 7 bases from J, the junction kept 8 bases outside the gene matches. The CDR3 DNA follows: TGTGCCAGCAGTCCAGTAGCGGGGGGAAGGAATGAGCAGTTCTTC. It codes for CASSPVAGGRNEQFF.